This is a list of T cell receptor beta chains from one sample in a study of post-analysis software for immune sequencing data. TCRdb fed the PCR reads into MiXCR, producing one record per CDR3 protein. This table has about 820,000 distinct CDR3 sequences, about 53% appearing once. The material sequenced was blood. These receptors were taken from a girl aged 5-17 years with multiple sclerosis. Both conserved end residues are part of each CDR3. D genes are given only for firm matches. Clone size, where shown, is once, few, many, or a class for clones that have expanded.

TRBD1,TRBJ1-2,TRBV12-3/TRBV12-4,NA,CASSYRGAYTF,TGTGCCAGCAGTTACAGGGGCGCCTACACCTTC
TRBD1,TRBJ2-3,TRBV7-2,NA,CASNPTDRAEDTQYF,TGTGCCAGCAACCCTACTGACAGGGCTGAGGATACGCAGTATTTT
TRBD2,TRBJ2-3,TRBV29-1,few,CSVAPSGILSGTQYF,TGCAGCGTTGCGCCTAGCGGGATCCTTAGCGGTACGCAGTATTTT
NA,TRBJ1-5,TRBV5-1,few,CASSPRAGSYSNQPQHF,TGCGCCAGCAGCCCCCGAGCTGGAAGTTATAGCAATCAGCCCCAGCATTTT
TRBD2,TRBJ2-5,TRBV27,NA,CASSLRLAGGLNEQYF,TGTGCCAGCAGTCTCCGACTAGCGGGGGGGCTCAATGAGCAGTACTTC
NA,TRBJ2-1,TRBV9,NA,CASRAVPGHASSYNEQFF,TGTGCCAGCAGGGCCGTCCCGGGACATGCCTCCTCCTACAATGAGCAGTTCTTC
NA,TRBJ2-1,TRBV29-1,NA,CSVGGGLSDEQFF,TGCAGCGTAGGAGGTGGACTAAGTGATGAGCAGTTCTTC
NA,TRBJ1-2,TRBV5-5,few,CASSPGLGANYGYTF,TGTGCCAGCAGCCCAGGACTGGGGGCTAACTATGGCTACACCTTC
TRBD1,TRBJ2-5,TRBV20-1,NA,CSATNRGSGTQYF,TGCAGTGCTACCAACAGGGGTTCAGGGACCCAGTACTTC
TRBD1,TRBJ1-4,TRBV7-9,NA,CASSLGGTGPGKLFF,TGTGCCAGCAGCTTAGGAGGGACAGGGCCGGGGAAACTGTTTTTT
NA,TRBJ1-1,TRBV20-1,NA,CSARGQNSILGTEAFF,TGCAGTGCTAGAGGCCAGAACTCGATCTTGGGGACTGAAGCTTTCTTT
NA,TRBJ2-1,TRBV29-1,NA,CSVEDRDLYNEQFF,TGCAGCGTTGAAGACAGGGACCTTTACAATGAGCAGTTCTTC
NA,TRBJ2-5,TRBV5-6,few,CASRFFPGEETQYF,TGTGCCAGCAGGTTCTTTCCAGGGGAAGAGACCCAGTACTTC
TRBD2,TRBJ2-3,TRBV5-6,NA,CASSLTRRGGLDTQYF,TGTGCCAGCAGCTTGACGAGGCGGGGGGGCTTAGATACGCAGTATTTT
TRBD2,TRBJ2-1,TRBV20-1,NA,CSARGLVRGNEQFF,TGCAGTGCGCGGGGACTAGTTAGGGGAAATGAGCAGTTCTTC
NA,TRBJ2-3,TRBV4-1,few,CASSQDFGGSSTDTQYF,TGCGCCAGCAGCCAAGATTTTGGCGGTTCTAGCACAGATACGCAGTATTTT
NA,TRBJ1-1,TRBV29-1,NA,CSVERTLEAFF,TGCAGCGTTGAGAGGACACTTGAAGCTTTCTTT
NA,TRBJ1-2,TRBV29-1,NA,CSGGTVYGYTF,TGCAGCGGCGGGACGGTGTATGGCTACACCTTC
NA,TRBJ2-1,TRBV6-1,NA,CASSEAQVFRGYNEQFF,TGTGCCAGCAGTGAAGCGCAGGTCTTCCGCGGGTACAATGAGCAGTTCTTC
NA,TRBJ2-7,TRBV29-1,NA,CSVSGVLLDEQYF,TGCAGCGTTTCAGGGGTTCTATTGGACGAGCAGTACTTC
TRBD2,TRBJ2-7,TRBV6-5,few,CASRGLAGTYEQYF,TGTGCCAGCAGGGGACTAGCGGGAACGTACGAGCAGTACTTC
NA,TRBJ2-5,TRBV20-1,many,CSARGDSLQETQYF,TGCAGTGCTAGGGGTGACAGTCTCCAAGAGACCCAGTACTTC
NA,TRBJ1-1,TRBV7-9,NA,CASSLEPDVLMNTEAFF,TGTGCCAGCAGCTTAGAACCGGACGTCCTTATGAACACTGAAGCTTTCTTT
NA,TRBJ2-5,TRBV30,once,CAWSVPSGETQYF,TGTGCCTGGAGTGTACCGTCCGGGGAGACCCAGTACTTC
NA,TRBJ2-5,TRBV5-6,NA,CASSWDGMQETQYF,TGTGCCAGCAGCTGGGACGGGATGCAGGAGACCCAGTACTTC
NA,TRBJ2-7,TRBV5-4,NA,CASSLHQEPSYEQYF,TGTGCCAGCAGCTTGCATCAGGAACCCTCCTACGAGCAGTACTTC
TRBD1,TRBJ1-1,TRBV29-1,NA,CSVEAETGGGNTEAFF,TGCAGCGTTGAAGCCGAGACAGGGGGAGGGAACACTGAAGCTTTCTTT
NA,TRBJ2-7,TRBV4-1,few,CASSQEQSSYEQYF,TGCGCCAGCAGCCAAGAACAGTCCTCCTACGAGCAGTACTTC
NA,TRBJ1-4,TRBV29-1,NA,CSVYVPTGRWEKLFF,TGCAGCGTTTACGTCCCGACAGGCCGGTGGGAAAAACTGTTTTTT
TRBD2,TRBJ2-5,TRBV3-1,few,CASSPLGLAGEEQYF,TGTGCCAGCAGCCCTCTGGGACTAGCGGGGGAAGAGCAGTACTTC
TRBD1,TRBJ1-2,TRBV6-5,NA,CASRPDRANYGYTF,TGTGCCAGCAGGCCCGACAGGGCGAACTATGGCTACACCTTC
NA,TRBJ1-4,TRBV12-3/TRBV12-4,NA,CASSPPGKGGEKLFF,TGTGCCAGCAGTCCCCCCGGGAAGGGGGGGGAAAAACTGTTTTTT
NA,TRBJ2-5,TRBV24-1,NA,CATSDPGAGRGTQYF,TGTGCCACCAGTGACCCCGGGGCGGGCCGGGGGACCCAGTACTTC
NA,TRBJ2-2,TRBV20-1,once,CSAPRNGIENTGELFF,TGCAGTGCTCCCCGGAACGGTATTGAGAACACCGGGGAGCTGTTTTTT
TRBD1,TRBJ2-5,TRBV20-1,NA,CSASRQGWETQYF,TGCAGTGCCAGTCGACAGGGCTGGGAGACCCAGTACTTC
TRBD1,TRBJ2-3,TRBV10-3,few,CAISDGTGQSTDTQYF,TGTGCCATCAGTGACGGGACAGGCCAAAGCACAGATACGCAGTATTTT
TRBD1,TRBJ2-3,TRBV10-3,few,CAISRQGTDTQYF,TGTGCCATCAGCCGACAGGGTACAGATACGCAGTATTTT
TRBD2,TRBJ2-3,TRBV5-6,NA,CASSILAGGPDTQYF,TGTGCCAGCAGCATTTTAGCGGGAGGCCCGGATACGCAGTATTTT
NA,TRBJ2-7,TRBV10-3,once,CASAEWYEQYF,TGTGCCTCCGCTGAGTGGTACGAGCAGTACTTC
TRBD2,TRBJ2-3,TRBV2,NA,CASSEAGGLGTDTQYF,TGTGCCAGCAGTGAAGCGGGAGGGCTCGGTACAGATACGCAGTATTTT
NA,TRBJ2-7,TRBV5-1,NA,CASSSAGIGYEQYF,TGCGCCAGCAGCTCAGCAGGGATAGGGTACGAGCAGTACTTC
NA,TRBJ1-5,TRBV2,few,CASRPGSNQPQHF,TGTGCCAGCAGGCCGGGCTCCAATCAGCCCCAGCATTTT
TRBD2,TRBJ2-7,TRBV12-3/TRBV12-4,NA,CASSLVSGRAPYEQYF,TGTGCCAGCAGTTTAGTGTCCGGGAGGGCACCCTACGAGCAGTACTTC
NA,TRBJ2-2,TRBV15,NA,CATSSHGRGAGELFF,TGCGCCACCAGCAGTCATGGACGAGGGGCCGGGGAGCTGTTTTTT
NA,TRBJ2-7,TRBV9,NA,CASSVGRASYEQYF,TGTGCCAGCAGCGTAGGGAGAGCCTCCTACGAGCAGTACTTC
TRBD2,TRBJ2-3,TRBV3-1,NA,CASSPALAGGADTQYF,TGTGCCAGCAGCCCCGCACTAGCGGGAGGCGCGGATACGCAGTATTTT
TRBD1,TRBJ2-7,TRBV2,NA,CASNLDRGAYEQYF,TGTGCCAGCAATCTGGACAGGGGCGCTTACGAGCAGTACTTC
TRBD2,TRBJ2-3,TRBV2,NA,CASSDRGGSTDTQYF,TGTGCCAGCAGTGATAGGGGCGGGAGTACAGATACGCAGTATTTT
TRBD2,TRBJ2-1,TRBV20-1,NA,CSAKLTGLAGVVSYNEQFF,TGCAGTGCTAAGCTTACGGGACTAGCGGGAGTAGTGTCCTACAATGAGCAGTTCTTC
NA,TRBJ1-2,TRBV2,NA,CASKGQRAYGYTF,TGTGCCAGCAAGGGGCAGAGGGCCTATGGCTACACCTTC
NA,TRBJ2-7,TRBV10-3,few,CAISESAGGSSYEQYF,TGTGCCATCAGTGAGTCGGCCGGGGGAAGCTCCTACGAGCAGTACTTC
NA,TRBJ2-7,TRBV11-2,NA,CASSGKVKRVTYEQYF,TGTGCCAGCAGCGGCAAGGTTAAGCGGGTGACCTACGAGCAGTACTTC
NA,TRBJ2-7,TRBV29-1,NA,CSVERARNEQYF,TGCAGCGTTGAAAGGGCTCGCAATGAGCAGTACTTC
TRBD1,TRBJ1-5,TRBV5-1,NA,CASSLGGGGEQPQHF,TGCGCCAGCAGCTTGGGAGGGGGCGGCGAGCAGCCCCAGCATTTT
NA,TRBJ1-1,TRBV5-1,few,CASSLAETEAFF,TGCGCCAGCAGCTTGGCGGAGACTGAAGCTTTCTTT
NA,TRBJ2-7,TRBV12-3/TRBV12-4,NA,CASRSDRPGEQYF,TGTGCCAGCAGGTCCGACAGGCCGGGCGAGCAGTACTTC
NA,TRBJ2-5,TRBV11-2,NA,CASSLNTWGQTQYF,TGTGCCAGCAGCTTAAATACGTGGGGACAAACCCAGTACTTC
NA,TRBJ1-5,TRBV12-3/TRBV12-4,NA,CASSLPGALQQPQHF,TGTGCCAGCAGTTTACCCGGGGCACTCCAACAACCCCAGCATTTT
NA,TRBJ2-1,TRBV3-1,NA,CASSQEVGAYEQFF,TGTGCCAGCAGCCAAGAGGTGGGGGCCTATGAGCAGTTCTTC